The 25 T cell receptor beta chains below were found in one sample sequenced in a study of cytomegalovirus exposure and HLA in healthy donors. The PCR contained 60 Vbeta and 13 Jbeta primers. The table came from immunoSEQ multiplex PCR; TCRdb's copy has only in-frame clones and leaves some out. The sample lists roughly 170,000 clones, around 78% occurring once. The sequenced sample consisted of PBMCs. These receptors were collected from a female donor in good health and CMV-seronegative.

The DNA for the CDR3 is TGTGCCAGCAGTCAGGGGCGAAACACCATATATTTT. Its translation is CASSQGRNTIYF. The chain carries TRBV6-6 and TRBJ1-3; D is possibly TRBD1 (6 bases). The germline V gene has CDR1 MNHNY and CDR2 SVGAGI (reference sequence). The CDR3 covers 12 residues. The ends were cut back, 5 bases at V and 5 bases at J, with 7 bases in the middle.

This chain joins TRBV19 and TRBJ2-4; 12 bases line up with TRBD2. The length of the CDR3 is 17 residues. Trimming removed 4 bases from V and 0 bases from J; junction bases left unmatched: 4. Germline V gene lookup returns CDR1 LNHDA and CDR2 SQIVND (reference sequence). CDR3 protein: CASSTLAGGIAKNIQYF. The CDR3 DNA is TGTGCCAGTAGTACCCTAGCGGGAGGGATAGCCAAAAACATTCAGTACTTC. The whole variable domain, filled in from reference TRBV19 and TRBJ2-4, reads DGGITQSPKYLFRKEGQNVTLSCEQNLNHDAMYWYRQDPGQGLRLIYYSQIVNDFQKGDIAEGYSVSREKKESFPLTVTSAQKNPTAFYLCASSTLAGGIAKNIQYFGAGTRLSVL.

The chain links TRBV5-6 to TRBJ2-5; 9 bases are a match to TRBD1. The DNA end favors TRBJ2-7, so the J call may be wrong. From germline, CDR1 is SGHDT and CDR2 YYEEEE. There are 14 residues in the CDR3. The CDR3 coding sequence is TGTGCCAGCAGCGCCGGGACAGGGTCCTACGAGCAGTACTTC. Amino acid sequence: CASSAGTGSYEQYF.

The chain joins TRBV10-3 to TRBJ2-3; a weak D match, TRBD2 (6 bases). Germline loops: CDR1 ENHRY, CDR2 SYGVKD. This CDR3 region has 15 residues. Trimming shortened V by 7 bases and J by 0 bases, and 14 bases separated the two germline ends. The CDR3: CAIKAGSTSTDTQYF. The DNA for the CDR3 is TGTGCCATCAAAGCGGGCAGTACTAGCACAGATACGCAGTATTTT.

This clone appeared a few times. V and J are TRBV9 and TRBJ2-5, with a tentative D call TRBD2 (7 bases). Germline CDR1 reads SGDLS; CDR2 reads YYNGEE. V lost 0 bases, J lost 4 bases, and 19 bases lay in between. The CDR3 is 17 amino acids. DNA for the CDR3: TGTGCCAGCAGCGTAGAGGGGGGGAGGGCCAGGAGAGAGACCCAGTACTTC. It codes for CASSVEGGRARRETQYF.

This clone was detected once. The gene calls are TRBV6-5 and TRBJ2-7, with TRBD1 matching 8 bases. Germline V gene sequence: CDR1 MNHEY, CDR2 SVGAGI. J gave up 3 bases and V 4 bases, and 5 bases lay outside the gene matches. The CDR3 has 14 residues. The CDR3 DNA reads TGTGCCAGCAGTTCCGGGACAGGAGTCTACGAGCAGTACTTC. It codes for CASSSGTGVYEQYF.

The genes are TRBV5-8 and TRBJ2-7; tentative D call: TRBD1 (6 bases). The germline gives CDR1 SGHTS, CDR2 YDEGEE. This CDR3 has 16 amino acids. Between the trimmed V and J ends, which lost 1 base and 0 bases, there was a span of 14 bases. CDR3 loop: CASSLLPGHSSYEQYF. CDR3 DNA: TGTGCCAGCAGCTTGCTGCCGGGACATAGCTCCTACGAGCAGTACTTC.

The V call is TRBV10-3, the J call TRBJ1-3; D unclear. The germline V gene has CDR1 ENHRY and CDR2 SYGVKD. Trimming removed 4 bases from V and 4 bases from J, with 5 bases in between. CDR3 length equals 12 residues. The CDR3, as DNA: TGTGCCATCAGTGGGGCGGGAAACACCATATATTTT. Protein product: CAISGAGNTIYF.

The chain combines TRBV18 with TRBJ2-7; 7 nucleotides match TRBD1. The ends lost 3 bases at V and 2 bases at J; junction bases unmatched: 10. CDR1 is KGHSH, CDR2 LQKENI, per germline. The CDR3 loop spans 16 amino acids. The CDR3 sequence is CASSPNPGQLAYEQYF. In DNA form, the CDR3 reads TGTGCCAGCTCACCCAACCCGGGACAGCTAGCCTACGAGCAGTACTTC.

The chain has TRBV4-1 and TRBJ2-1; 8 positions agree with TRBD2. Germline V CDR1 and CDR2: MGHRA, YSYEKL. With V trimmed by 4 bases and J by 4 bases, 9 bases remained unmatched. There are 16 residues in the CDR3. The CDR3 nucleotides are TGCGCCAGCAGCCTATCTCCAGCGGGAGCATACAATGAGCAGTTCTTC. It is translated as CASSLSPAGAYNEQFF.

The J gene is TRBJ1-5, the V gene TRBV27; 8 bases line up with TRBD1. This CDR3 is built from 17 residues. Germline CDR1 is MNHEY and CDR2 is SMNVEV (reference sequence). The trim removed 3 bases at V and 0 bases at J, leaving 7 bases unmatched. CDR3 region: CASSLGTGDPSNQPQHF. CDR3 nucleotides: TGTGCCAGCAGTTTGGGGACAGGAGACCCTAGCAATCAGCCCCAGCATTTT.

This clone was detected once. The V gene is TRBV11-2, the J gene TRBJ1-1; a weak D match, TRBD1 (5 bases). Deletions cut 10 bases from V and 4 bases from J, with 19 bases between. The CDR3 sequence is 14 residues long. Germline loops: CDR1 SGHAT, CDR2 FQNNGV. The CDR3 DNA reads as TGTGCCACTCAACCAACAGGCACCGGCACTGAAGCTTTCTTT. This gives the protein CATQPTGTGTEAFF.

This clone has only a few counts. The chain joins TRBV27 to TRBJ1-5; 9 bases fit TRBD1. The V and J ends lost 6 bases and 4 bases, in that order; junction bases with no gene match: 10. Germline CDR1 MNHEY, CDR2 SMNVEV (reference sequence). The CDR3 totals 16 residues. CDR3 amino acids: CASSPTGGASNQPQHF. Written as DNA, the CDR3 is TGTGCCAGCAGCCCTACAGGGGGCGCGTCTAATCAGCCCCAGCATTTT.

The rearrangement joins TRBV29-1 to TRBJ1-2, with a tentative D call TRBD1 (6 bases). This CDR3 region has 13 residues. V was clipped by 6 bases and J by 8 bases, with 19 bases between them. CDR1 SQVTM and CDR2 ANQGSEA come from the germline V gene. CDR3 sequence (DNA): TGCAGCGTAACTCAGGGGATCGGTCGGGGCTACACCTTC. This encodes CSVTQGIGRGYTF.

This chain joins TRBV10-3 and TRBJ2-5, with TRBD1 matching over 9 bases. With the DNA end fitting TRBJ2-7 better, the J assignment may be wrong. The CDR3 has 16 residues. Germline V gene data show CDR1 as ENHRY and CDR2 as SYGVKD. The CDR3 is CAISDIRGQGSYEQYF. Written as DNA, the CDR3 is TGTGCCATCAGTGACATTCGGGGACAGGGATCGTACGAGCAGTACTTC.

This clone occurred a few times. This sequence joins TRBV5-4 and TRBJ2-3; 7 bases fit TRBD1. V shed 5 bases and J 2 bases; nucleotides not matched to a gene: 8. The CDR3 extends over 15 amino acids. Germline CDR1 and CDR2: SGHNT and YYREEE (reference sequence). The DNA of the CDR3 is TGTGCCAGCAGTAAGGACAGGCATTACACAGATACGCAGTATTTT. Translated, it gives CASSKDRHYTDTQYF.

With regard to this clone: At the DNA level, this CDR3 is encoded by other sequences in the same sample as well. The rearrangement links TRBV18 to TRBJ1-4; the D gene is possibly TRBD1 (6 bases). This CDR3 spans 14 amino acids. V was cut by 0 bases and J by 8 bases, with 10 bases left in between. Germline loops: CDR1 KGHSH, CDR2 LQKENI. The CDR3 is CASSPPGAGEKLFF. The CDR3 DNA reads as TGTGCCAGCTCACCACCGGGGGCTGGGGAAAAACTGTTTTTT.

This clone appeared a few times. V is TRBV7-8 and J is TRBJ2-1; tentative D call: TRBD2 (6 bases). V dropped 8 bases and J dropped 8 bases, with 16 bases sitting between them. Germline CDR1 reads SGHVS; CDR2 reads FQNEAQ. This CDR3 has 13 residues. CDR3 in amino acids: CASGTEGWDEQFF. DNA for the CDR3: TGTGCCAGCGGGACGGAGGGTTGGGATGAGCAGTTCTTC.

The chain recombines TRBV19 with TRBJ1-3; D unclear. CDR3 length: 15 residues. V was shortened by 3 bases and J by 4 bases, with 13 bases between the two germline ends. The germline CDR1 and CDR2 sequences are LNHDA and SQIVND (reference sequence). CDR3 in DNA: TGTGCCAGTAGTATTCGCCGGGGATCCGGAAACACCATATATTTT. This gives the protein CASSIRRGSGNTIYF.

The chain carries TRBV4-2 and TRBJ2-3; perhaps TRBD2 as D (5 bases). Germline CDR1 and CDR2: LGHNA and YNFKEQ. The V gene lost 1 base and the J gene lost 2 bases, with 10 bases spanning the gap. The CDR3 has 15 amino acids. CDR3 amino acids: CASSQGPGSTDTQYF. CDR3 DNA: TGTGCCAGCAGCCAAGGACCGGGATCCACAGATACGCAGTATTTT.

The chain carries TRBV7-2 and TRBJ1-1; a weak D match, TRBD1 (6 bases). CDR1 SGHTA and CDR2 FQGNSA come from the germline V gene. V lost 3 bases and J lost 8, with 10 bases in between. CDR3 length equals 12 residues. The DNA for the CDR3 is TGTGCCAGCAGCTTCAGGGGAAGGGAAGCTTTCTTT. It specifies CASSFRGREAFF.

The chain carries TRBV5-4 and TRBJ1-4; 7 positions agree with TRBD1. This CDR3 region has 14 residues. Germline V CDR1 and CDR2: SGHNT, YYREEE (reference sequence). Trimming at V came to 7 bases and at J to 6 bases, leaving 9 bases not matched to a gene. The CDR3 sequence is CASGKQGIDEKLFF. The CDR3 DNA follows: TGTGCCAGCGGAAAACAGGGGATCGATGAAAAACTGTTTTTT. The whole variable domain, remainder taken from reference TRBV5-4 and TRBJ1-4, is ETGVTQSPTHLIKTRGQQVTLRCSSQSGHNTVSWYQQALGQGPQFIFQYYREEENGRGNFPPRFSGLQFPNYSSELNVNALELDDSALYLCASGKQGIDEKLFFGSGTQLSVL.

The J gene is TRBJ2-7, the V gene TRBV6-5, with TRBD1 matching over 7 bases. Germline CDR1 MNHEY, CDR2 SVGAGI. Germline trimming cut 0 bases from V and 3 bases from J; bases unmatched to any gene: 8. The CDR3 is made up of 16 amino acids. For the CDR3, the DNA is TGTGCCAGCAGTTACTCGATTACTAACAGGGGCTACGAGCAGTACTTC. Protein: CASSYSITNRGYEQYF.

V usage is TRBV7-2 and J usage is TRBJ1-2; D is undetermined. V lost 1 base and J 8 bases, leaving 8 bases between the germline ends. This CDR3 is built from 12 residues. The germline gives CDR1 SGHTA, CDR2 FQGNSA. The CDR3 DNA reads TGTGCCAGCAGCTTAGGCGTGCGCGGCTACACCTTC. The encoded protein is CASSLGVRGYTF.

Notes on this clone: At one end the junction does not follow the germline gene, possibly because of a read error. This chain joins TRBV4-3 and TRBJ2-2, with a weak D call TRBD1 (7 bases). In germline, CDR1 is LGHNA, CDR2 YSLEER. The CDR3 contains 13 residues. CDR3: CASSQTGSRELLF. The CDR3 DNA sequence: TGCGCCAGCAGCCAGACAGGGAGTCGGGAGCTGCTTTTT.